These T cell receptor beta chains were read from a single sample in a study of beta chain bispecific antibodies for T cell cancers. TCRdb analysed the 5' RACE reads with MiXCR anew, one entry per CDR3 protein. Here the sample spans about 15,000 distinct CDR3 sequences, around 2.1% being singletons. Their antigen targets remain unknown. The material sequenced was healthy donor T cells cultured with leukemia cells. The receptors come from a human donor in good health. Some clones in this sample may be carry-over from other donors' samples. The CDR3 runs from the conserved cysteine through the conserved F or W. D genes are given only for firm matches. Each size is once, few, many, or a class for an expanded clone.

.	many	TRBV4-2	TRBJ1-2	TGTGCCAGCAGCCAAGAAAGTCAGAACTATGGCTACACCTTC	CASSQESQNYGYTF
.	many	TRBV27	TRBJ2-1	TGTGCCAGCAGTTTCTCAGGACCCTCCTACAATGAGCAGTTCTTC	CASSFSGPSYNEQFF
TRBD1	many	TRBV5-8	TRBJ2-5	TGTGCCAGCAGCTCGGGACAGGGGGCAGTGGGGACCCAGTACTTC	CASSSGQGAVGTQYF
TRBD1	many	TRBV3-1	TRBJ2-7	TGTGCCAGCAGCCAAGATAGACAAGGACAGGGAATGGACGAGCAGTACTTC	CASSQDRQGQGMDEQYF
TRBD2	many	TRBV6-5	TRBJ2-4	TGTGCCAGCAGTTTCCTCGGGGGGAACAAAAACATTCAGTACTTC	CASSFLGGNKNIQYF
.	many	TRBV30	TRBJ2-5	TGTGCCTGGAAGTTGGCAGGTCTGACCCAGTACTTC	CAWKLAGLTQYF
.	many	TRBV7-8	TRBJ2-7	TGTGCCAGCAGCTTGGTCCTGACAGCTACCTACGAGCAGTACTTC	CASSLVLTATYEQYF
.	many	TRBV30	TRBJ2-1	TGTGCGTGGGTAGGAGGGGGGGCGTCTATGGACAATGAGCAGTTCTTC	CAWVGGGASMDNEQFF
.	many	TRBV6-5	TRBJ1-1	TGTGCCAGCAGTTACAGGGGGAAGAACACTGAAGCTTTCTTT	CASSYRGKNTEAFF
.	many	TRBV11-2	TRBJ2-5	TGTGCCAGCAGCTTAACGACCGGGGGTATGGAGACCCAGTACTTC	CASSLTTGGMETQYF
.	many	TRBV10-3	TRBJ1-3	TGTGCCATCCGCGGGGCGTCTGGAAACACCATATATTTT	CAIRGASGNTIYF
.	many	TRBV7-6	TRBJ2-5	TGTGCCAGCAGCCTAGGGGCCCAAAAGACCCAGTACTTC	CASSLGAQKTQYF
.	many	TRBV27	TRBJ2-7	TGTGCCAGCAGTTTATATTTGGGGAGACAGATCCACGAGCAGTACTTC	CASSLYLGRQIHEQYF
TRBD1	many	TRBV6-5	TRBJ1-4	TGTGCCAGCAGCGGACAGGAGACTTCTAATGAAAAACTGTTTTTT	CASSGQETSNEKLFF
.	many	TRBV12-3/TRBV12-4	TRBJ1-1	TGTGCCAGCAGGGTACCTGGGGTCCCTGAAGCTTTCTTT	CASRVPGVPEAFF
TRBD1	many	TRBV5-1	TRBJ1-1	TGCGCCAGCAGCTTGACAGGGGGCTTGAACACTGAAGCTTTCTTT	CASSLTGGLNTEAFF
.	many	TRBV10-3	TRBJ1-4	TGTGCCATCAGTGATGTGGGGGGTGACGAAAAACTGTTTTTT	CAISDVGGDEKLFF
TRBD1	many	TRBV30	TRBJ1-6	TGTGCCTGGAGTCCTCGGGACAGCTTTTCACCCCTCCACTTT	CAWSPRDSFSPLHF
.	many	TRBV2	TRBJ1-2	TGTGCCAGCAGTGAAATACAGGTTTCGTATGGCTACACCTTC	CASSEIQVSYGYTF
TRBD1	medium-sized	TRBV2	TRBJ1-6	TGTGCCAGCCGGGGGGGACAGCCGAGCTCCTATAATTCACCCCTCCACTTT	CASRGGQPSSYNSPLHF
.	many	TRBV4-1	TRBJ2-2	TGCGCCAGCAGCCAAGCTGGGGGGCTGGGCGGGGAGCTGTTTTTT	CASSQAGGLGGELFF
TRBD1	many	TRBV5-1	TRBJ2-3	TGCGCCAGCACAGGGGGAGATACGCAGTATTTT	CASTGGDTQYF
TRBD2	few	TRBV7-2	TRBJ2-5	TGTGCCAGCAGCCGGGCCAGCGGGGGGGCTGGAGAGACCCAGTACTTC	CASSRASGGAGETQYF
TRBD1	many	TRBV5-6	TRBJ1-2	TGTGCCAGCAGCCAAGGACGACAGGGAGTTTATGGCTACACCTTC	CASSQGRQGVYGYTF
TRBD2	few	TRBV7-2	TRBJ2-1	TGTGCCAGCCGACCTCCAGGACTAGCGGAGTACAATGAGCAGTTCTTC	CASRPPGLAEYNEQFF
TRBD1	many	TRBV18	TRBJ2-1	TGTGCCAGCTCACCCCGGGACAGTTCCTACAATGAGCAGTTCTTC	CASSPRDSSYNEQFF
TRBD1	many	TRBV16	TRBJ1-1	TGTGCCAGCAGCCAAGGAAAAGGGGGCGAAGGGAACACTGAAGCTTTCTTT	CASSQGKGGEGNTEAFF
.	many	TRBV4-1	TRBJ1-1	TGCGCCAGCAGCCAAGATCGTGGGAACTGGGCTGAAGCTTTCTTT	CASSQDRGNWAEAFF
.	many	TRBV5-1	TRBJ2-3	TGCGCCAGCAGCTCCGGACTGCTTACGCAGTATTTT	CASSSGLLTQYF
.	many	TRBV5-1	TRBJ2-7	TGCGCCAGCAGCCCCCCAGCCGACGAGCAGTACTTC	CASSPPADEQYF
.	medium-sized	TRBV29-1	TRBJ2-3	TGCAGCGTAGAAGGACTAACAACAGATACGCAGTATTTT	CSVEGLTTDTQYF
.	many	TRBV7-9	TRBJ2-7	TGTGCCAGCAGCGAGGGGATATCGGGGACCGAGCAGTACTTC	CASSEGISGTEQYF
.	many	TRBV18	TRBJ2-5	TGTGCCAGCTCACCACTAGAGGCTAGGGAGACCCAGTACTTC	CASSPLEARETQYF
.	many	TRBV28	TRBJ1-1	TGTGCCAGCACCCAGGGTAGTCTGACTGAAGCTTTCTTT	CASTQGSLTEAFF
TRBD2	medium-sized	TRBV28	TRBJ2-2	TGTGCCAGCAGCGTAGCGGGGGGGCCCGGGGAGCTGTTTTTT	CASSVAGGPGELFF
.	many	TRBV27	TRBJ2-5	TGTGCCAGCAGTTTATATATGTCACAGGGCGAGACCCAGTACTTC	CASSLYMSQGETQYF
.	medium-sized	TRBV27	TRBJ1-1	TGTGCCAGCAGTGCCGAGGGTCGTAGGACTGAAGCTTTCTTT	CASSAEGRRTEAFF